What follows are 5 T cell receptor beta chains derived from one specimen sequenced in a study of CD8+ T cells in alopecia areata. CD4, CD8alpha, NKG2D, NKG2ACE and other markers were used to sort pooled cutaneous lymph node cells. After isolation, RNA underwent reverse transcription to generate cDNA as the sequencing template. Sequencing was performed with immunoSEQ multiplex PCR; in TCRdb, only in-frame clones are kept and a portion is missing. The sample yields roughly 5,800 clones, without any singletons. Sequenced sample: CD8+ T cells sorted from a lymph node. Receptor source: a C3H/HeJ mouse with alopecia areata. MHC haplotype here: H2-k.

Remarks on this clone: Genes here carry mouse names. The read is 4 residues too short to cover the CDR3 end, so that end is filled in from the germline J gene. This chain joins TRBV2 and TRBJ2-7; D remains unclear. Germline loops: CDR1 LGHNA, CDR2 YSYQKL. V dropped 0 bases and J dropped 3 bases, with 9 bases sitting between them. CDR3 length: 14 amino acids. The CDR3: CASSQDWLVYEQYF. The DNA read from the CDR3 is TGTGCCAGCAGCCAAGATTGGCTGGTCTAT.

There are many counts of this clone. Gene names are the mouse ones. The CDR3 spells CTCSELGYEQYF. The CDR3 bases that were read are TGCACCTGCAGTGAACTGGGATAT. The genes are TRBV1 and TRBJ2-7; TRBD2 is a possible D gene (6 bases). The CDR3 end lies 4 residues beyond the end of the read and is filled in from the germline J gene. Per germline, CDR1 NSQYPW and CDR2 LRSPGD (reference sequence). This CDR3 has 12 amino acids.

This clone was seen many times. Gene names are mouse gene names. The read falls 4 residues short of the CDR3 end, and the missing part is taken from the germline J gene. The V gene is TRBV13-1, the J gene TRBJ1-2, with 8 bases aligning to TRBD1. CDR3 length: 13 amino acids. The trim removed 4 bases at V and 3 bases at J, leaving 2 bases unmatched. Looked up from germline, CDR1 is NSHNY and CDR2 is SYGAGN. This CDR3 is CASSSGGDSDYTF. CDR3 DNA (partial): TGTGCCAGCAGTTCAGGGGGCGACTCC.

Relative to its sample, this clone is medium-sized. Genes and germline come from the mouse. The read ends 4 residues shy of where the CDR3 ends; the end is completed using the germline J gene. The chain carries TRBV13-3 and TRBJ1-2, with TRBD1 matching 10 bases. Losses at the gene ends were 7 bases for V and 3 bases for J; bases not matched to a gene: 0. Germline values: CDR1 NNHDY, CDR2 SYVADS. The CDR3 length is 12 residues. CDR3 sequence reads: CASGTGDSDYTF. CDR3 DNA, as far as it was read: TGTGCCAGCGGGACAGGGGACTCC.

In its sample, this clone was seen many times. Each gene name is a mouse one. The read finishes 4 residues shy of the CDR3 end, and the germline J gene is used to complete it. This chain connects TRBV13-1 to TRBJ2-2; 8 nucleotides align to TRBD2. The J segment lost 1 base and the V segment lost 2 bases, leaving 1 base of the junction unmatched. CDR3 length: 15 residues. Germline CDR1 reads NSHNY; CDR2 reads SYGAGN. The sequenced CDR3 bases are TGTGCCAGCAGTGACTGGGGGGAAAACACCGGG. Protein: CASSDWGENTG. The CDR3 in full is CASSDWGENTGQLYF.